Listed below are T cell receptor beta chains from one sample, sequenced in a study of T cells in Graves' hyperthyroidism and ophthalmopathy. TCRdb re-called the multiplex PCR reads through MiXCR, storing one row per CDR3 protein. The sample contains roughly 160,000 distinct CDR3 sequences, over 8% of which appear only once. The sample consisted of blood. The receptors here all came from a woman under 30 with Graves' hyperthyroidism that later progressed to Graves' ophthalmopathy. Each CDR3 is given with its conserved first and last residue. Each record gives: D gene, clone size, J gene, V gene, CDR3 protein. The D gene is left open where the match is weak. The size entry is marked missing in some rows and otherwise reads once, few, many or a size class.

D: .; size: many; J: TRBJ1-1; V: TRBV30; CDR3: CAWKPQGGNTEAFF
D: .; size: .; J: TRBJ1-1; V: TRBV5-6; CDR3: CASSQGLRDTEAFF
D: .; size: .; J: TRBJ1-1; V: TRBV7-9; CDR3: CASSLRQLDTEAFF
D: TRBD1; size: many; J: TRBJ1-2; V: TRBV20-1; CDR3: CSVPNPRQGEDGYTF
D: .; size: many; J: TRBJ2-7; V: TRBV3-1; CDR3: CASNTGGWGYEQYF
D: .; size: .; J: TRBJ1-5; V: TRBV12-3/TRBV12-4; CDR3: CASSPTRTNQPQHF
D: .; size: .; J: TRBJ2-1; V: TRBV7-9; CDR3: CASSPRGLPEQFF
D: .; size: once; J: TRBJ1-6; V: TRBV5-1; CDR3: CASSLASGYNSPLQF
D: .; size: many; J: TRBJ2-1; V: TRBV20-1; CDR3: CSASGHHSSYNEQFF
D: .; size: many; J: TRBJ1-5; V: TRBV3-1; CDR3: CASSQDGSSNQPQHF
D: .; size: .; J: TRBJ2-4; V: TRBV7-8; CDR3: CASSFSPGLPSDIQYF
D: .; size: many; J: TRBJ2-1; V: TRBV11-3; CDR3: CASSLITIFHEQFF
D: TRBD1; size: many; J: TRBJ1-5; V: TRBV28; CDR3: CASSPPKTGLDQPQHF
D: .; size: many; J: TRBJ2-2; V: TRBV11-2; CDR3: CASSTTQGRTGELFF
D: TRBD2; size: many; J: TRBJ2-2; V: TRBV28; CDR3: CASSRERDSNTGELFF
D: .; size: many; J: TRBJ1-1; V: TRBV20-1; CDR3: CSASDTTRGAFF
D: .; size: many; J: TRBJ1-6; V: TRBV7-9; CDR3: CASSLFEGFSPLHF
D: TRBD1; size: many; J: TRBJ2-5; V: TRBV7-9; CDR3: CASSHITRQGGETQYF
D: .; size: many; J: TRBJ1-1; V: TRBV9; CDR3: CASSVTTGNTEAFF
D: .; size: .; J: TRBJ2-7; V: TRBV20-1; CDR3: CSARDLRIISYEQYF
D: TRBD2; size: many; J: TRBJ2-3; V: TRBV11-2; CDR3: CASSLLIAGGLDTDTQYF
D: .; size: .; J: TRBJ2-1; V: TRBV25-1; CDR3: CASSRTISATYNEQFF
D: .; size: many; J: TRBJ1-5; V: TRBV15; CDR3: CATSRASDNQPQHF
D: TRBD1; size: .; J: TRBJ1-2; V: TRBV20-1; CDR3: CSASWIQGAKGYTF
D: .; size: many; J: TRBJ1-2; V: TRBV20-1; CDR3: CSAREPAGPGYTF
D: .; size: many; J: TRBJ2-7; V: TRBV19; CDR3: CASSIVASDTEQYF
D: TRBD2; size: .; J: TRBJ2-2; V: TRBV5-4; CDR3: CASSDGLAGNTGELFF
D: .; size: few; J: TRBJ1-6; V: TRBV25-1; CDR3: CASSDASSYNSPLHF
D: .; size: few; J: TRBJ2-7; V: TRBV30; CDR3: CAWTTSRLYEQYF
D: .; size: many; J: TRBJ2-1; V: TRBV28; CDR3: CATANTLGESYNEQFF
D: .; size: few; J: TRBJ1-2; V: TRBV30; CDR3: CAWSVHPGEGYTF
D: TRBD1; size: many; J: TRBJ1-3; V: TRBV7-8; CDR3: CASSLARLTGGRDTIYF
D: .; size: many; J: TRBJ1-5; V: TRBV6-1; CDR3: CASSPGRSNQPQHF
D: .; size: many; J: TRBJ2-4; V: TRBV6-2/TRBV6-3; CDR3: CASSYSNIQYF
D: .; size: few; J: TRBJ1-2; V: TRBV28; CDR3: CASRQTSYGYTF
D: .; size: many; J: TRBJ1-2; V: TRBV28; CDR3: CASSLRGGMPFYGYTF
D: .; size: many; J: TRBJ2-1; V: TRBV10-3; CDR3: CAISEPASAASPYNEQFF
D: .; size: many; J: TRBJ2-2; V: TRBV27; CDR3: CATQEYTGELFF
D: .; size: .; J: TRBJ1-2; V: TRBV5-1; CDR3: CASSLIGGIYGYTF
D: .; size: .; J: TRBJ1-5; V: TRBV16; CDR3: CASTNNNRNQPQHF
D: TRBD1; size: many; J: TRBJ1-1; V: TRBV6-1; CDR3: CASLNYRGLSFF
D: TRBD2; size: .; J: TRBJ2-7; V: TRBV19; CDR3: CASSRSSGSHEQYF
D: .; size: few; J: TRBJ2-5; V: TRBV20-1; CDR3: CSASILAGSETQYF
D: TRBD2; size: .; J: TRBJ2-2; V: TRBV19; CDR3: CARLAGDRTNTGELFF
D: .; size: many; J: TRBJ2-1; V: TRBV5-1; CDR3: CASSVDGSSYNEQFF
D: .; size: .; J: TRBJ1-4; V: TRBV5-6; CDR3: CASSFSFSPGREKLFF
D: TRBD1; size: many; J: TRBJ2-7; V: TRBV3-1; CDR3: CASSQVGTGVYEQYF
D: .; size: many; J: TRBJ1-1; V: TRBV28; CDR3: CAISGLVDTEAFF
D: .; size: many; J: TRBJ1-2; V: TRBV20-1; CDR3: CSASSGHEGYTF
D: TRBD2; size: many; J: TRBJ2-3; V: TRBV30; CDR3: CAGKKLPLTSVRADTQYF
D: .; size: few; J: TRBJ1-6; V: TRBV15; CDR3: CATSSWDRNSPLHF
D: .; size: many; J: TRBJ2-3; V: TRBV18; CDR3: CASSLDLADFTDTQYF
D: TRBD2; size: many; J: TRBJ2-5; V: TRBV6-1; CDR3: CASIRAGGLQETQYF
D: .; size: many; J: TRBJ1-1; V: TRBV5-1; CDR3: CASAGGLNTEAFF
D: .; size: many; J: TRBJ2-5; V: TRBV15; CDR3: CATSRPGRQETQYF
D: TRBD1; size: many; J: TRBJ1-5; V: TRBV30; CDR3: CAWSVRAGGAGNQPQHF
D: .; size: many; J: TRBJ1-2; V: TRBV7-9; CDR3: CASTAGGGAYGYTF
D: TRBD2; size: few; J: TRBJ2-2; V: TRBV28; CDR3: CASSLFLGGGPTGELFF
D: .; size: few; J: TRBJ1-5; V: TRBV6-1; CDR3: CASSPSRAGVGSNQPQHF
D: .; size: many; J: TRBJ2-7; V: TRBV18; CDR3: CASSLQGGKTYEQYF